This T cell receptor (beta chain) was captured by sequencing in a study of blood T cell repertoires in COVID-19. The CDR3 totals 15 residues. V was shortened by 0 bases and J by 3 bases, with 10 bases between the two germline ends. Germline V CDR1 and CDR2: SGHRS, YFSETQ. Clinical history as reported by participants underpinned cohort assignment. The sample holds a few counts of this clone. This CDR3 is also generated by other DNA sequences in the sample. Only in-frame clones appear in the TCRdb table, and some are missing; sequencing was by immunoSEQ multiplex PCR. This sample has under 150,000 clones, with over 75% found just once.

Sequenced: PBMCs or T cells enriched from blood (not recorded which). The sequence came from a woman aged 45-65 years who had recovered from COVID-19. The chain employs TRBV5-1 and TRBJ1-5; D uncertain. CDR3 in amino acids: CASSLAGGSNQPQHF. DNA of the CDR3: TGCGCCAGCAGCTTGGCGGGAGGGTCCAATCAGCCCCAGCATTTT.